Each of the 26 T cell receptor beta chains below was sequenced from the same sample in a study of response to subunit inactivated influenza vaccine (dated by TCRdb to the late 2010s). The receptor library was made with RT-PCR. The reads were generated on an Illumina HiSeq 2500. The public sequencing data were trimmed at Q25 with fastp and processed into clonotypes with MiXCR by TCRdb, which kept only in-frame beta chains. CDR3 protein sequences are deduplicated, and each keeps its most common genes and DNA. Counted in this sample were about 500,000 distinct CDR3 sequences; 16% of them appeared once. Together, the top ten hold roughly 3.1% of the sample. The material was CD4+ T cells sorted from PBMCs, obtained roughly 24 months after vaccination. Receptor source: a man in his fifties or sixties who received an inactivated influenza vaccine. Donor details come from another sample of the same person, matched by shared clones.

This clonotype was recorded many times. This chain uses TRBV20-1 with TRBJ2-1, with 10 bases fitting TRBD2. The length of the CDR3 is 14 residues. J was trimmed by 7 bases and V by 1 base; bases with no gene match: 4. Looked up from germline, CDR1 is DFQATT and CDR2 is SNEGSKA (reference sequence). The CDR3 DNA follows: TGCAGTGCTAGAGGGACTAGCGGAGGTAATGAGCAGTTCTTC. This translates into CSARGTSGGNEQFF.

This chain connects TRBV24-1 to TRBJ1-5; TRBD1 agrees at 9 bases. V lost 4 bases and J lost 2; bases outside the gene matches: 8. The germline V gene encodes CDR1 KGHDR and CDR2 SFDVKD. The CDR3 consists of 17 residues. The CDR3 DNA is TGTGCCACCAGTGAGCCAACAGGGGGCGCGGGCAATCAGCCCCAGCATTTT. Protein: CATSEPTGGAGNQPQHF.

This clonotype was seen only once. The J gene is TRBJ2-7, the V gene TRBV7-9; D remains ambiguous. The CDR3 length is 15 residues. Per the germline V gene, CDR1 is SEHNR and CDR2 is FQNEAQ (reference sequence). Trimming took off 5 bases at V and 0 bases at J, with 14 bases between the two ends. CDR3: CASSPPATSSYEQYF. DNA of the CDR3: TGTGCCAGCAGCCCCCCGGCAACGAGCTCCTACGAGCAGTACTTC.

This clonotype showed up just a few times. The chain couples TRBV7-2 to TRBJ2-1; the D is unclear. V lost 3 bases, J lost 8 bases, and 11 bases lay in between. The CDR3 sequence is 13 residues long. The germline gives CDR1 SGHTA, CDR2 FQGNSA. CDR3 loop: CASSFYGSDEQFF. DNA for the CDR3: TGTGCCAGCAGCTTCTACGGGTCTGATGAGCAGTTCTTC.

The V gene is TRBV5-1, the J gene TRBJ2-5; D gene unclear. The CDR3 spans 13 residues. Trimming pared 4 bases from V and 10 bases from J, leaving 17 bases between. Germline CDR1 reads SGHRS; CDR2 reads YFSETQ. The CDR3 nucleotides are TGCGCCAGCAGCGAAACCTCTACCGCGAGCCAGTACTTC. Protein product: CASSETSTASQYF. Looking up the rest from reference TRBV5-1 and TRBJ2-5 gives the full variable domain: KAGVTQTPRYLIKTRGQQVTLSCSPISGHRSVSWYQQTPGQGLQFLFEYFSETQRNKGNFPGRFSGRQFSNSRSEMNVSTLELGDSALYLCASSETSTASQYFGPGTRLLVL.

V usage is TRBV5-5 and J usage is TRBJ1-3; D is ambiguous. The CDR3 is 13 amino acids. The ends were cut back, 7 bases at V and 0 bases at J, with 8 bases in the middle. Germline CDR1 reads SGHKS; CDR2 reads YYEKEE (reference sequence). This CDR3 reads CASRSISGNTIYF. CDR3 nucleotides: TGTGCCAGCCGATCTATCTCTGGAAACACCATATATTTT.

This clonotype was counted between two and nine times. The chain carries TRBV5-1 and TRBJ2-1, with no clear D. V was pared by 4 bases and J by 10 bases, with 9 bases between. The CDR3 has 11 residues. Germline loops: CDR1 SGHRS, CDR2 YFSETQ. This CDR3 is CASSGNLEQFF. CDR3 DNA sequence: TGCGCCAGCAGCGGTAACTTGGAGCAGTTCTTC.

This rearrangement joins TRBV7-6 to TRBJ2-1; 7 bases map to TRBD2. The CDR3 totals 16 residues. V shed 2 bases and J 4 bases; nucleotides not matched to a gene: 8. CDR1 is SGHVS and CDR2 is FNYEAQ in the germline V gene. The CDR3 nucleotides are TGTGCCAGCAGCTTATTACGCGGGGAGGGGTACAATGAGCAGTTCTTC. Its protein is CASSLLRGEGYNEQFF. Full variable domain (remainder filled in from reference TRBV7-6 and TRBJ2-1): GAGVSQSPRYKVTKRGQDVALRCDPISGHVSLYWYRQALGQGPEFLTYFNYEAQQDKSGLPNDRFSAERPEGSISTLTIQRTEQRDSAMYRCASSLLRGEGYNEQFFGPGTRLTVL.

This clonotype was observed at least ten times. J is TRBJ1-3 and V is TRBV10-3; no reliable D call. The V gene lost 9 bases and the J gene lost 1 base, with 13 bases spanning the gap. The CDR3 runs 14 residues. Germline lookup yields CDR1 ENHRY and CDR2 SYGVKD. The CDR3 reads CAIGNSKSGNTIYF. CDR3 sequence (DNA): TGTGCCATAGGGAACAGCAAGTCTGGAAACACCATATATTTT.

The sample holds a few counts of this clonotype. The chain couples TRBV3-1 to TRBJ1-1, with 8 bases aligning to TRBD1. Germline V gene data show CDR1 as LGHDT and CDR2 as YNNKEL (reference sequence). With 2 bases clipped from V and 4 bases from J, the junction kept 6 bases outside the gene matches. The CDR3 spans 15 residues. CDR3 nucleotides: TGTGCCAGCAGCCAACCCCTTACAGGGGGCACTGAAGCTTTCTTT. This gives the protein CASSQPLTGGTEAFF. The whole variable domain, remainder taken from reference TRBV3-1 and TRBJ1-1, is DTAVSQTPKYLVTQMGNDKSIKCEQNLGHDTMYWYKQDSKKFLKIMFSYNNKELIINETVPNRFSPKSPDKAHLNLHINSLELGDSAVYFCASSQPLTGGTEAFFGQGTRLTVV.

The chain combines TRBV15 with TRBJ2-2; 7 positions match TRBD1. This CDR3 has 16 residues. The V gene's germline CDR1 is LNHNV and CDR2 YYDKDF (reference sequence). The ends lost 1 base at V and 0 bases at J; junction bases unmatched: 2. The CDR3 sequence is CATSRGTGPNTGELFF. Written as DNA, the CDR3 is TGTGCCACCAGCAGAGGGACAGGACCGAACACCGGGGAGCTGTTTTTT.

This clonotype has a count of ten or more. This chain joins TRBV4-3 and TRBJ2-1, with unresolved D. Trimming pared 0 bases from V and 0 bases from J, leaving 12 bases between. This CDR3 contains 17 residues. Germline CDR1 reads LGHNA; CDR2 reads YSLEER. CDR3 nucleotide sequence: TGCGCCAGCAGCCAAGAAAGTATTAGCCTCTCCTACAATGAGCAGTTCTTC. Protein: CASSQESISLSYNEQFF.

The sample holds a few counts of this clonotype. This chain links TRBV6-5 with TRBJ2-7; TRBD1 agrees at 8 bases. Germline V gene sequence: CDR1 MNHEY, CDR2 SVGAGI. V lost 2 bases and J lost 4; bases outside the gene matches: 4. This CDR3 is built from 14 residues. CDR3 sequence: CASSYRQGKYEQYF. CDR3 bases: TGTGCCAGCAGTTACAGACAGGGGAAGTACGAGCAGTACTTC.

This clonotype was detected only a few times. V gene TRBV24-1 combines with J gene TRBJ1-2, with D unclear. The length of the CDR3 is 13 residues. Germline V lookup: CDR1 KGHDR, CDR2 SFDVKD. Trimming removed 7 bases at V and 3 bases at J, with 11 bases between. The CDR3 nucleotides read TGTGCCACCAGCGGGTCGGCGTACTATGGCTACACCTTC. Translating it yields CATSGSAYYGYTF.

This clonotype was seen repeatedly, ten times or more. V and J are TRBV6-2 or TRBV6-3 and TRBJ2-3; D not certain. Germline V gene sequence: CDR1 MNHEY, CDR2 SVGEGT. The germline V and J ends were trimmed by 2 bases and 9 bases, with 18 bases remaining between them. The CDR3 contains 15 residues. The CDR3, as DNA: TGTGCCAGCAGTTACGCCCAATCGACCTCAGGCACGCAGTATTTT. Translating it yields CASSYAQSTSGTQYF.

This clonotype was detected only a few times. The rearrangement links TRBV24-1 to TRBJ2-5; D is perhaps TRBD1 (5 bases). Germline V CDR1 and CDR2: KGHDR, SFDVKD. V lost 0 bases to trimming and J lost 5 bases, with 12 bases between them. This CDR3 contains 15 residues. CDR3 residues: CATSDLSAGKETQYF. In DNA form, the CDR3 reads TGTGCCACCAGTGATTTGTCGGCAGGGAAGGAGACCCAGTACTTC.

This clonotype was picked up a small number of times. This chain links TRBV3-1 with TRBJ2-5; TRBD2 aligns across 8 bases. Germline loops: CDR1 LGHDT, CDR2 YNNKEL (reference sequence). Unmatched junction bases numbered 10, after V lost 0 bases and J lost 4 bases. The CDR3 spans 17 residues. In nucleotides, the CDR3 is TGTGCCAGCAGCCAAGATCCGGGACTAGATTTCGGAGAGACCCAGTACTTC. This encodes CASSQDPGLDFGETQYF.

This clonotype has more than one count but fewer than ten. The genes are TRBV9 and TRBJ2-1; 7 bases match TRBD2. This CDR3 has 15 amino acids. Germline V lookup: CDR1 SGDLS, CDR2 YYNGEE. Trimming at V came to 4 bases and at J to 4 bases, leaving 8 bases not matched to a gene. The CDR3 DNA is TGTGCCAGCAGCCAGAGACTAGCCACTTACAATGAGCAGTTCTTC. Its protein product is CASSQRLATYNEQFF.

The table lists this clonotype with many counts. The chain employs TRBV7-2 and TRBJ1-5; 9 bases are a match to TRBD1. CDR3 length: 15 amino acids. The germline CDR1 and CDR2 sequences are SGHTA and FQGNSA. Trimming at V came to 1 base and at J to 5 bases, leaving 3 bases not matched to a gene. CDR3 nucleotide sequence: TGTGCCAGCAGCTTAGTGGACAGGGGCGATCAGCCCCAGCATTTT. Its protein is CASSLVDRGDQPQHF.

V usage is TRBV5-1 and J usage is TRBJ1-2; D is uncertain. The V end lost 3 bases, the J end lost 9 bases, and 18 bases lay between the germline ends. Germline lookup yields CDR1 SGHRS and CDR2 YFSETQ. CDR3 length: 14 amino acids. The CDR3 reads CASSSGEGIHSYTF. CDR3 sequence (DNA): TGCGCCAGCAGCTCCGGCGAGGGCATCCATAGCTACACCTTC. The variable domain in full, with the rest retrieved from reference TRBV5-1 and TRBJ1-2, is KAGVTQTPRYLIKTRGQQVTLSCSPISGHRSVSWYQQTPGQGLQFLFEYFSETQRNKGNFPGRFSGRQFSNSRSEMNVSTLELGDSALYLCASSSGEGIHSYTFGSGTRLTVV.

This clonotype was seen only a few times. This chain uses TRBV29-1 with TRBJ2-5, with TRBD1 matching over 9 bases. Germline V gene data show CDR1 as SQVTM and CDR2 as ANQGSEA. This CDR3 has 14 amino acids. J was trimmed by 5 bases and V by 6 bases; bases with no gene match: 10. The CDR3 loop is CSVIRDRAMETQYF. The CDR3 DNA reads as TGCAGCGTGATACGGGACAGGGCAATGGAGACCCAGTACTTC.

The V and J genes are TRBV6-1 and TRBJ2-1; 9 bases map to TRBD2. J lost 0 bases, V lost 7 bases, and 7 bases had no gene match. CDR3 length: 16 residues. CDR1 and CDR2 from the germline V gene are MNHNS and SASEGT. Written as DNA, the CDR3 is TGTGCCAGCATCGGGGCTAGCGGGAACTCCTACAATGAGCAGTTCTTC. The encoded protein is CASIGASGNSYNEQFF.

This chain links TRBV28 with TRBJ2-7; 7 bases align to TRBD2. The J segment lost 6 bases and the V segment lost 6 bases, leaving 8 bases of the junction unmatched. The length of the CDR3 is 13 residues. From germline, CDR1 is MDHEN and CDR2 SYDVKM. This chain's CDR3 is CASSRTSPPEQYF. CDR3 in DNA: TGTGCCAGCAGCAGGACTAGTCCTCCCGAGCAGTACTTC.

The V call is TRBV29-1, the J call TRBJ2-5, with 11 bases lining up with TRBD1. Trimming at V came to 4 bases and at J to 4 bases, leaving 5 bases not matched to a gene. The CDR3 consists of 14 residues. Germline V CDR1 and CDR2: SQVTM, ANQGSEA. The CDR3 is CSVAGQGAAETQYF. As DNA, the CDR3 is TGCAGCGTTGCCGGACAGGGGGCAGCAGAGACCCAGTACTTC.

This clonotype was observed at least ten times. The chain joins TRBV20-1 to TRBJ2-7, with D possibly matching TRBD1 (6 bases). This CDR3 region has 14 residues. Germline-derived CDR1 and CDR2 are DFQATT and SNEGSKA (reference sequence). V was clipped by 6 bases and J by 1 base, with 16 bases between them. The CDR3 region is CSATNPGHSYEQYF. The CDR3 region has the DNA TGCAGTGCAACCAATCCGGGACATTCCTACGAGCAGTACTTC.

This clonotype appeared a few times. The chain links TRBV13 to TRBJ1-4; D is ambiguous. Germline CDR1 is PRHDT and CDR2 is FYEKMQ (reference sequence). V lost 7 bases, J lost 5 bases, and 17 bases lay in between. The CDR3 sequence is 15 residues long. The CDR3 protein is CASTLGVTGNEKLFF. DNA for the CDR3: TGTGCCAGCACCTTGGGCGTGACGGGGAATGAAAAACTGTTTTTT.